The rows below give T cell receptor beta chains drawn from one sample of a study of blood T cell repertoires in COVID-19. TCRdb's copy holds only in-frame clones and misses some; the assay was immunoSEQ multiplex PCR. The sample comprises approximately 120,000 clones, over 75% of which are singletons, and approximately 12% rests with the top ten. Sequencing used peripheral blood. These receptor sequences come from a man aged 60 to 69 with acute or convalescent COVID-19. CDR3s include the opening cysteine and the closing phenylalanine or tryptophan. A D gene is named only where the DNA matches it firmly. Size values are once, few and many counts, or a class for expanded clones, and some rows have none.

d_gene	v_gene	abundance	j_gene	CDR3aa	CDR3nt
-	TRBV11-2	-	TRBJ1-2	CASSAGPGTGNYGYTF	TGTGCCAGCAGCGCGGGACCGGGGACGGGGAACTATGGCTACACCTTC
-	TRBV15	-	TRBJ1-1	CATSKIPRVFTEAFF	TGTGCCACCAGCAAAATCCCCAGGGTTTTCACTGAAGCTTTCTTT
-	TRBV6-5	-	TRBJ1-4	CASSSVRNEKLFF	TGTGCCAGCAGTTCCGTGAGGAATGAAAAACTGTTTTTT
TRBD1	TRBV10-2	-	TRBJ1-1	CASRRQGWDTEAFF	TGCGCCAGCCGAAGACAGGGGTGGGACACTGAAGCTTTCTTT
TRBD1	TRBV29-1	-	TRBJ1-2	CSGRTGLNYGYTF	TGCAGCGGCCGGACAGGCCTTAACTATGGCTACACCTTC
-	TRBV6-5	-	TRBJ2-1	CASSYSSGVYNEQFF	TGTGCCAGCAGTTACTCCTCGGGAGTCTACAATGAGCAGTTCTTC
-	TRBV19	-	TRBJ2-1	CASCSGSFRSNEQFF	TGTGCCAGTTGTTCCGGGAGCTTTCGCAGCAATGAGCAGTTCTTC
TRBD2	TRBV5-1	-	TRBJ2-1	CASSLILAGDNEQFF	TGCGCCAGCAGCTTGATACTAGCGGGAGATAATGAGCAGTTCTTC
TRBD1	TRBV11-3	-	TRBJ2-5	CASSPQGAQETQYF	TGTGCCAGCAGCCCACAGGGGGCTCAAGAGACCCAGTACTTC
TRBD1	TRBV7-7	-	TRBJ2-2	CASSLGTGGGTGELFF	TGTGCTAGCAGCTTAGGGACAGGGGGAGGCACCGGGGAGCTGTTTTTT
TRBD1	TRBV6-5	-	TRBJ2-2	CASNTGQMNTGELFF	TGTGCCAGCAACACGGGACAGATGAACACCGGGGAGCTGTTTTTT
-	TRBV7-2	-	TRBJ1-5	CASSYREGQPQHF	TGTGCCAGCAGTTACAGGGAGGGTCAGCCCCAGCATTTT
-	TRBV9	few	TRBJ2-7	CASSVGVANSYEQYF	TGTGCCAGCAGCGTAGGGGTAGCAAACTCCTACGAGCAGTACTTC
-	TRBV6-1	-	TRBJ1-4	CASSGRRGGTNEKLFF	TGTGCCAGCAGTGGGCGAAGGGGTGGTACTAATGAAAAACTGTTTTTT
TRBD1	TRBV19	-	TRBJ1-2	CASSTWTGMDGYTF	TGTGCCAGTAGTACGTGGACAGGGATGGATGGCTACACCTTC
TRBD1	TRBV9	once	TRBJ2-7	CASSVGDSTYEQYF	TGTGCCAGCAGCGTGGGGGACAGTACCTACGAGCAGTACTTC
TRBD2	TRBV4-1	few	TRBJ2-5	CASSQGLAGSQETQYF	TGCGCCAGCAGCCAGGGACTAGCGGGCTCTCAAGAGACCCAGTACTTC
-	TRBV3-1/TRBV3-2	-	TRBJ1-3	CASSQRTASGNTIYF	TGTGCCAGCAGCCAACGAACAGCCTCTGGAAACACCATATATTTT
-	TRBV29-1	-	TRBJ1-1	CSVEGPGDAGVEAFF	TGCAGCGTTGAAGGGCCAGGGGACGCCGGGGTGGAAGCTTTCTTT
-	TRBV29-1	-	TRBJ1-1	CSAAEGTNTEAFF	TGCAGCGCGGCGGAGGGAACGAACACTGAAGCTTTCTTT
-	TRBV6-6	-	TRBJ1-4	CASSRQEKLFF	TGTGCCAGCAGTCGACAGGAAAAACTGTTTTTT
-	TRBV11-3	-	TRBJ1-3	CASSPGTGVLGGNTIYF	TGTGCCAGCAGCCCAGGGACGGGGGTATTGGGTGGAAACACCATATATTTT
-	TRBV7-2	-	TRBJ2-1	CASRAGLHNEQFF	TGTGCCAGCAGGGCGGGACTCCACAATGAGCAGTTCTTC
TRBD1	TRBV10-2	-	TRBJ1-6	CAASGTVNSPLHF	TGCGCCGCCTCCGGGACAGTTAATTCACCCCTCCACTTT
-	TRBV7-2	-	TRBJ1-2	CASSQTGGGYGYTF	TGTGCCAGCAGCCAGACAGGTGGCGGCTATGGCTACACCTTC
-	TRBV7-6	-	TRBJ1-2	CASSLNLGGIQSYGYTF	TGTGCCAGCAGCTTAAATCTGGGGGGAATCCAATCCTATGGCTACACCTTC
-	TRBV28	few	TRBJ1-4	CASSLPHEKLFF	TGTGCCAGCAGCCTTCCCCATGAAAAACTGTTTTTT
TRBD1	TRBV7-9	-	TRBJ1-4	CASSRLDRVNEKLFF	TGTGCCAGCAGCAGGTTGGACAGGGTTAATGAAAAACTGTTTTTT
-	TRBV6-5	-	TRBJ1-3	CASSTGGAGNTIYF	TGTGCCAGCAGTACTGGGGGGGCTGGAAACACCATATATTTT
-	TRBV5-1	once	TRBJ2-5	CASSREGGLETQYF	TGCGCCAGCAGCCGAGAGGGAGGATTGGAGACCCAGTACTTC
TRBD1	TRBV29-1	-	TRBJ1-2	CSVGAPDRDYGYTF	TGCAGCGTCGGGGCACCCGACAGGGACTATGGCTACACCTTC
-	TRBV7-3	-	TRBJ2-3	CASSLKPGGTSTDTQYF	TGTGCCAGCAGCTTAAAACCAGGGGGGACTAGCACAGATACGCAGTATTTT
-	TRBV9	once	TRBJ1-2	CASSVGVSGGYTF	TGTGCCAGCAGCGTAGGGGTGTCCGGGGGCTACACCTTC
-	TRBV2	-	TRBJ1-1	CASTIPTTEAFF	TGTGCCAGCACTATCCCCACCACTGAAGCTTTCTTT
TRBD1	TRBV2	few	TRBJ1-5	CASSERQGAHSNQPQHF	TGTGCCAGCAGTGAACGTCAGGGGGCGCATAGCAATCAGCCCCAGCATTTT
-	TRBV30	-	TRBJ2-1	CAWMSHLYNEQFF	TGTGCCTGGATGTCCCACCTATACAATGAGCAGTTCTTC
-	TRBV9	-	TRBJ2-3	CASSVEGANTDTQYF	TGTGCCAGCAGCGTAGAAGGGGCGAACACAGATACGCAGTATTTT
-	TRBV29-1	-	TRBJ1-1	CSAERGAEAFF	TGCAGCGCCGAGCGCGGAGCTGAAGCTTTCTTT
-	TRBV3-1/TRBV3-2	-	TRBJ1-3	CASRSFGNTIYF	TGTGCCTCCAGGTCATTCGGAAACACCATATATTTT
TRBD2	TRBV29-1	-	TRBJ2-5	CSAPGGLETQYF	TGCAGCGCCCCGGGAGGGTTGGAGACCCAGTACTTC
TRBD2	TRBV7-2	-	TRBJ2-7	CASSLTASGGYEQYF	TGTGCCAGCAGCTTAACGGCTAGCGGGGGGTACGAGCAGTACTTC
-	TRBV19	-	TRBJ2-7	CASSLTVTYEQYF	TGTGCCAGTAGCCTGACTGTCACCTACGAGCAGTACTTC
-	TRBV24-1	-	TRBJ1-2	CATSEARAGVGGYTF	TGTGCCACCAGTGAGGCGCGAGCAGGGGTGGGTGGCTACACCTTC
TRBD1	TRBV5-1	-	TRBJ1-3	CASSSGTAGGNTIYF	TGCGCCAGCAGCTCGGGGACAGCTGGGGGAAACACCATATATTTT
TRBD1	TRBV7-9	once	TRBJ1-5	CASSAGQGAWDQPQHF	TGTGCCAGCAGCGCAGGCCAGGGGGCGTGGGATCAGCCCCAGCATTTT
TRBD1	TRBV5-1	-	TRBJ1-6	CASSLNPAGGSSPLHF	TGCGCCAGCAGCTTGAATCCGGCAGGGGGAAGCTCACCCCTCCACTTT
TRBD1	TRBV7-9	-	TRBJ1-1	CASSTDRGTEAFF	TGTGCCAGCAGCACCGACAGGGGCACTGAAGCTTTCTTT
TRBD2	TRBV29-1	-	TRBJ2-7	CSVLREYPYEQYF	TGCAGCGTATTGCGGGAGTATCCCTACGAGCAGTACTTC
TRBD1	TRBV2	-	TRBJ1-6	CARTGTGNSPLHF	TGTGCCAGGACCGGGACAGGGAATTCACCCCTCCACTTT
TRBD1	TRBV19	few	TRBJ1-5	CASSRTGPNQPQHF	TGTGCCAGTAGCAGGACAGGGCCAAATCAGCCCCAGCATTTT
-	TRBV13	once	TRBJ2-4	CASSLRPTKNIQYF	TGTGCCAGCAGCCTGAGGCCCACCAAAAACATTCAGTACTTC
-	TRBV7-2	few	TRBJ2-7	CASSAQTRFMGTYEQYF	TGTGCCAGCAGCGCACAAACTAGATTCATGGGTACCTACGAGCAGTACTTC
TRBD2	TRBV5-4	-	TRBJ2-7	CASSLEGTSGGYEQYF	TGTGCCAGCAGCTTGGAAGGGACTAGCGGGGGGTACGAGCAGTACTTC
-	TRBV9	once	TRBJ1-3	CASSVLAGSSGNTIYF	TGTGCCAGCAGCGTATTGGCGGGGAGCTCTGGAAACACCATATATTTT
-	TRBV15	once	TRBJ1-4	CATSRDKSQGRLFF	TGTGCCACCAGCAGAGATAAATCCCAGGGTAGGCTGTTTTTT
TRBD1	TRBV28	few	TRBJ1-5	CASSFESGQGFRGNQPQHF	TGTGCCAGCAGTTTTGAATCAGGACAGGGGTTTCGAGGCAATCAGCCCCAGCATTTT
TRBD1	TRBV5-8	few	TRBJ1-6	CASSRGSGGNSPLHF	TGTGCCAGCAGCCGGGGGTCAGGGGGGAATTCACCCCTCCACTTT